The clone carrying this TCR beta chain was observed at least ten times. Its antigen is not known. The source of the sample is a study of response to subunit inactivated influenza vaccine. TCRdb recomputed calls from the RT-PCR reads with MiXCR, one row per CDR3 protein. The sample gives over 400,000 distinct CDR3 sequences, 13% of which show up once; approximately 14% is in the top ten. Study outcomes and limitations: Authors suggested each seasonal flu vaccination may recruit only limited numbers of new T cells.

CDR1 is SGHRS, CDR2 YFSETQ, per germline. The germline V and J ends were trimmed by 4 bases and 1 base, with 8 bases remaining between them. The CDR3 extends over 13 amino acids. V gene TRBV5-1 combines with J gene TRBJ1-1; D not resolved. The sequencing used PBMCs from blood, collected 40 to 50 days after vaccination. The clonotype was recovered from a man aged 45-65 years who received an inactivated influenza vaccine. CDR3 bases: TGCGCCAGCAGCCCTACGACGAACACTGAAGCTTTCTTT. It is translated as CASSPTTNTEAFF.